Included here is one T cell receptor beta chain sequence, with context. Its matching antigen is unknown. The sample originates from a study of post-analysis software for immune sequencing data. General observations from the study: There was significantly lower normalized Chao1 diversity in multiple sclerosis patients than in controls. The study found TRBV5-6, TRBV5-1 and TRBV20-1 among five TRBV segments more frequent in patients than controls.

This CDR3 has 15 residues. V gave up 3 bases and J gave up 0 bases, with 9 bases separating them. TCR beta cDNA libraries included unique molecular identifiers. TCRdb processed the PCR reads anew with MiXCR; each CDR3 protein has one entry. The data show roughly 580,000 distinct CDR3 sequences, with 44% seen just once and under 2% held by the top ten. This receptor was obtained from a girl aged 10-17 years with multiple sclerosis. This chain links TRBV12-3 or TRBV12-4 with TRBJ1-5; perhaps TRBD1 as D (6 bases). The specimen sequenced was blood. The DNA of the CDR3 is TGTGCCAGCAGTTTCGGGGGCCTTAGCAATCAGCCCCAGCATTTT. Amino acids: CASSFGGLSNQPQHF.